Reported below is one T cell receptor (beta chain). What it recognizes is unknown. The data were produced by immunoSEQ multiplex PCR, yet TCRdb's version contains in-frame clones alone and is incomplete. This sample yields about 6,600 clones, of which 75% to 85% are seen a single time; about 6.3% belongs to the top ten. This sample was taken from a study of high-grade serous ovarian cancer treatment subgroups. Whole-study context: Each sample yielded on average around 7,000 unique TCR beta rearrangements from some 15,000 reads. Study-level results: Spatial context was lost because tumors were sequenced in bulk.

Tumor tissue was taken before any definitive surgery or chemotherapy was given. Germline V lookup: CDR1 MNHEY, CDR2 SVGAGI. The germline V and J ends were trimmed by 7 bases and 0 bases, with 15 bases remaining between them. The CDR3 contains 15 residues. The TCR was taken from a human donor with high-grade serous ovarian cancer. The specimen sequenced was tumor tissue. The rearrangement joins TRBV6-5 to TRBJ1-2; no clear D. DNA for the CDR3: TGTGCCAGCAAAACAGCTACAATAACTAACTATGGCTACACCTTC. Its protein is CASKTATITNYGYTF.